This TCR beta chain was sequenced in a study of blood T cell repertoires in COVID-19. Study information: Whether acute or convalescent, the COVID-19 samples came from the United States, Italy and Spain. In each case, the material was cDNA or gDNA derived from T cells, B-cell-depleted T cells, or PBMCs.

This CDR3 region has 15 residues. The V gene end was trimmed by 7 bases and the J gene end by 2 bases; junction bases not matched to a gene: 11. The germline V gene encodes CDR1 MRHNA and CDR2 SNTAGT. Original analysis: Amplification with reference gene primers provided the estimates of nucleated cell counts. The method was immunoSEQ multiplex PCR; TCRdb's version includes in-frame clones alone and lacks a portion of them. V, J and clone size reflect that table, while D and trimming were determined from the DNA. Among around 140,000 clones listed, more than 65% were seen once. The sequence was collected from a woman aged 60-75 years with acute or convalescent COVID-19. This rearrangement joins TRBV6-4 to TRBJ2-7, with TRBD2 matching over 7 bases. The sample consisted of peripheral blood. The CDR3 sequence: CASILSSGTTYEQYF. The DNA for the CDR3 is TGTGCCAGCATTCTTTCTAGCGGAACAACCTACGAGCAGTACTTC.